This T cell receptor beta chain is from a study of glioma-infiltrating T cells after dendritic cell vaccination. As for the study in general: Samples are from glioblastoma patients in Phase I and II dendritic cell vaccine trials.

No glioblastoma patient carried an isocitrate dehydrogenase mutation. Input was roughly 2.2 ug genomic DNA, or all available if less. Repertoires were generated with immunoSEQ multiplex PCR, while TCRdb's copy carries only in-frame clones and drops some. This sample has roughly 38,000 clones, with approximately 82% found just once. J was trimmed by 4 bases and V by 6 bases; bases with no gene match: 7. The germline CDR1 and CDR2 sequences are SQVTM and ANQGSEA. CDR3 length: 14 residues. V usage is TRBV29-1 and J usage is TRBJ1-1; 11 positions agree with TRBD1. Here the sequenced sample was blood, taken before dendritic cell vaccination. The sequence was obtained from a human donor with glioblastoma. CDR3 protein: CSVTFGTGGTEAFF. The CDR3 DNA sequence: TGCAGCGTAACCTTCGGGACAGGGGGCACTGAAGCTTTCTTT.